This T cell receptor beta chain was sequenced during a study of blood T cell repertoires in COVID-19. Overall study context: COVID-19 samples, acute and convalescent, were from the United States, Italy and Spain. T cells, B-cell-depleted T cells, or PBMCs provided the cDNA or gDNA that served as material.

Profiling relied on immunoSEQ multiplex PCR, and the TCRdb table lists in-frame clones only, not all of them. The repertoire holds approximately 74,000 clones, with 80% to 90% as singletons. Germline V gives CDR1 LNHDA, CDR2 SQIVND (reference sequence). V shed 8 bases and J shed 1 base, with 14 bases lying between them. This CDR3 spans 14 amino acids. This clone was found once. This clonotype was sampled from a woman aged 80 or older with active or convalescent COVID-19. The sample consisted of peripheral blood. The genes are TRBV19 and TRBJ1-1; D may be TRBD1 (5 bases). The CDR3 DNA reads TGTGCCAGTGGGTCGCGGGGGGAGAACACTGAAGCTTTCTTT. Amino acid sequence: CASGSRGENTEAFF.